The rows below give T cell receptor beta chains drawn from one sample of a study of beta chain features in type 1 diabetes. The repertoire was sequenced with immunoSEQ multiplex PCR; TCRdb's copy has only in-frame clones and lacks some. The sample shows around 500,000 clones, about an eighth of them seen only once. The sequencing sample was made of naive CD4+ T cells from blood. These receptors were collected from a woman aged 18-30 years in good health. The CDR3 runs from the conserved cysteine through the conserved F or W. D genes are given only for firm matches. Where a row states a size, it is once, few, many or the class of an expanded clone; other rows omit it.

cdr3_length clone_size d_call j_call v_call cdr3_aa cdr3_nt
14 few TRBD1 TRBJ2-3 TRBV29-1 CSAPQGQALGSQYF TGCAGCGCCCCCCAGGGACAGGCCCTGGGTTCGCAGTATTTT
13 . . TRBJ1-5 TRBV30 CAWSVGDNQPQHF TGTGCCTGGAGCGTAGGGGACAATCAGCCCCAGCATTTT
13 . TRBD1 TRBJ2-2 TRBV29-1 CSAWTGNTGELFF TGCAGCGCCTGGACAGGGAACACCGGGGAGCTGTTTTTT
17 . TRBD2 TRBJ2-5 TRBV7-2 CASSLGQGLAYQETQYF TGTGCCAGCAGCTTAGGTCAAGGACTAGCGTACCAAGAGACCCAGTACTTC
14 . . TRBJ2-3 TRBV29-1 CSLETQYGSDTQYF TGCAGCTTGGAGACCCAATACGGATCAGATACGCAGTATTTT
12 few . TRBJ2-3 TRBV13 CASSRGTDTQYF TGTGCCAGCAGCCGGGGCACAGATACGCAGTATTTT
11 few . TRBJ2-3 TRBV5-1 CASSFDDTQYF TGCGCCAGCAGCTTTGACGATACGCAGTATTTT
16 few TRBD2 TRBJ2-3 TRBV4-1 CASSQLLAGSTDTQYF TGCGCCAGCAGCCAACTACTAGCGGGGAGCACAGATACGCAGTATTTT
12 many . TRBJ2-7 TRBV29-1 CSVEDGRNEQYF TGCAGCGTTGAAGACGGTCGGAACGAGCAGTACTTC
15 few TRBD2 TRBJ2-1 TRBV5-1 CASSLGSGSFDEQFF TGCGCCAGCAGCTTGGGTAGCGGGAGTTTCGATGAGCAGTTCTTC
15 many TRBD1 TRBJ1-1 TRBV29-1 CSVEPRQGLNTEAFF TGCAGCGTTGAGCCTCGACAGGGGTTGAACACTGAAGCTTTCTTT
11 few . TRBJ1-3 TRBV2 CASSVGNTIYF TGTGCCAGCAGTGTAGGAAACACCATATATTTT
11 . . TRBJ1-1 TRBV29-1 CSSERNTEAFF TGCAGCTCCGAGCGTAACACTGAAGCTTTCTTT
13 . . TRBJ1-6 TRBV2 CASRNTGNSPLHF TGTGCCAGCAGGAACACGGGAAATTCACCCCTCCACTTT
12 few . TRBJ1-4 TRBV28 CASSLRGIKLFF TGTGCCAGCAGTTTACGTGGGATAAAACTGTTTTTT
14 few . TRBJ1-1 TRBV11-2 CASSPQLMNTEAFF TGTGCCAGCAGCCCGCAGCTTATGAACACTGAAGCTTTCTTT
13 few . TRBJ1-2 TRBV5-1 CASSLDRVAGYTF TGCGCCAGCAGCTTGGACAGGGTAGCTGGCTACACCTTC
13 few TRBD1 TRBJ2-7 TRBV19 CASADRGGDEQYF TGTGCCAGTGCAGACAGGGGAGGCGACGAGCAGTACTTC
22 . TRBD2 TRBJ2-6 TRBV7-3 CASSLLPQLVAGDYSGANVLTF TGTGCCAGCAGCTTACTTCCCCAGTTAGTAGCGGGAGACTACTCTGGGGCCAACGTCCTGACTTTC